This is a list of T cell receptor beta chains from one sample in a study of T cell responses to AZD1222 COVID-19 vaccine. Only in-frame clones appear in the TCRdb table, and some are missing; sequencing was by immunoSEQ multiplex PCR. The data show around 92,000 clones, about nine tenths seen once. This specimen consisted of peripheral blood, obtained on day 0 of AZD1222 vaccination. The origin of the receptors is an adult in good health. Each CDR3 is given with its conserved first and last residue. Each record gives: V gene, J gene, D gene, clone size, CDR3 DNA, CDR3 protein. A D gene is named only where the DNA matches it firmly. The size of a clone is reported for some rows only, either as once, few or many, or as a class for expanded clones.

v_call: TRBV27; j_call: TRBJ1-3; d_call: -; clone_size: -; cdr3_nt: TGTGCCAGCAGTTCTTACGCCGCTAACACCATATATTTT; cdr3_aa: CASSSYAANTIYF
v_call: TRBV28; j_call: TRBJ2-1; d_call: TRBD2; clone_size: -; cdr3_nt: TGTGCCAGCAGTTTATGGGGGACTAGCGGGAGCAATGAGCAGTTCTTC; cdr3_aa: CASSLWGTSGSNEQFF
v_call: TRBV6-5; j_call: TRBJ1-6; d_call: -; clone_size: -; cdr3_nt: TGTGCCAGCAGCGTAGATTGGGGGCAGAGGTCACCCCTCCACTTT; cdr3_aa: CASSVDWGQRSPLHF
v_call: TRBV6-4; j_call: TRBJ1-1; d_call: -; clone_size: -; cdr3_nt: TGTGCCAGCAGTGACTCGGCAGGGCAGGGCACTGAAGCTTTCTTT; cdr3_aa: CASSDSAGQGTEAFF
v_call: TRBV11-2; j_call: TRBJ2-5; d_call: -; clone_size: -; cdr3_nt: TGTGCCAGCAGCTTGGCAGGAGAGACCCAGTACTTC; cdr3_aa: CASSLAGETQYF
v_call: TRBV6-5; j_call: TRBJ2-3; d_call: TRBD2; clone_size: -; cdr3_nt: TGTGCCAGCAGTCCACTAGCGGGAGGATCTGATACGCAGTATTTT; cdr3_aa: CASSPLAGGSDTQYF
v_call: TRBV6-5; j_call: TRBJ1-1; d_call: TRBD1; clone_size: -; cdr3_nt: TGTGCGATAAAAACAGGGGACACTGAAGCTTTCTTT; cdr3_aa: CAIKTGDTEAFF
v_call: TRBV30; j_call: TRBJ2-7; d_call: -; clone_size: few; cdr3_nt: TGTGCCTGGAATTCAGAAGGGTACGAGCAGTACTTC; cdr3_aa: CAWNSEGYEQYF
v_call: TRBV7-2; j_call: TRBJ1-5; d_call: TRBD1; clone_size: -; cdr3_nt: TGTGCCAGCAGCTTGGACCGGACAGGTTATCAGCCCCAGCATTTT; cdr3_aa: CASSLDRTGYQPQHF
v_call: TRBV2; j_call: TRBJ1-1; d_call: TRBD1; clone_size: -; cdr3_nt: TGTGCCACGGGACAGGGAAATGAAGCTTTCTTT; cdr3_aa: CATGQGNEAFF
v_call: TRBV5-6; j_call: TRBJ2-2; d_call: TRBD2; clone_size: -; cdr3_nt: TGTGCCAGCAGCTGGGGAGGGGCCGGGGAGCTGTTTTTT; cdr3_aa: CASSWGGAGELFF
v_call: TRBV10-3; j_call: TRBJ2-2; d_call: -; clone_size: -; cdr3_nt: TGTGCCATCAGTGAGAGGGCCCTAGGTCGGAACACCGGGGAGCTGTTTTTT; cdr3_aa: CAISERALGRNTGELFF
v_call: TRBV6-6; j_call: TRBJ1-6; d_call: TRBD1; clone_size: few; cdr3_nt: TGTGCCAGCAGTTACCGCGGACAGGGAGATTCACCCCTCCACTTT; cdr3_aa: CASSYRGQGDSPLHF
v_call: TRBV29-1; j_call: TRBJ1-1; d_call: TRBD1; clone_size: once; cdr3_nt: TGCAGCGGTGGACAGGGGGCGCAAGGTACTGAAGCTTTCTTT; cdr3_aa: CSGGQGAQGTEAFF
v_call: TRBV7-2; j_call: TRBJ2-3; d_call: -; clone_size: -; cdr3_nt: TGTGCCAGCAGCTTAGAGTTTACAGATACGCAGTATTTT; cdr3_aa: CASSLEFTDTQYF